Listed here is a single T cell receptor (beta chain). Its antigen is undetermined. This table comes from immunoSEQ multiplex PCR, and its TCRdb copy is limited to in-frame clones, with some not included. The data hold millions of clones, with roughly 94% observed a single time. CDR3 size: 11 residues. Germline V gene sequence: CDR1 SQVTM, CDR2 ANQGSEA. V shed 7 bases and J shed 8 bases, with 14 bases lying between them. This entry is derived from a study of shared clonotypes between healthy human individuals. Study observations and caveats: Rarefaction indicated that sorted-subset sequencing remained incomplete although depth was large. Memory subsets had estimated richness that was generally smaller than that of naive subsets.

The naive CD8 fraction comprised CD45RO-negative cells positively selected for CCR7 and excluded terminally differentiated effector memory CD45RA+ cells. This chain joins TRBV29-1 and TRBJ1-2; D is uncertain. Sequenced sample: naive CD8+ T cells sorted from blood. The sequence was obtained from a man aged 18 to 35 in good health. DNA of the CDR3: TGCAGCGGTAGACACCACTCGGGCTACACCTTC. It specifies CSGRHHSGYTF. The complete variable domain, with remaining parts taken from reference TRBV29-1 and TRBJ1-2, reads SAVISQKPSRDICQRGTSLTIQCQVDSQVTMMFWYRQQPGQSLTLIATANQGSEATYESGFVIDKFPISRPNLTFSTLTVSNMSPEDSSIYLCSGRHHSGYTFGSGTRLTVV.